These 22 T cell receptor beta chains were sequenced from one sample in a study of radiation and T cells in renal cell carcinoma. Indicated time point: blood 4 weeks post-SBRT, at nephrectomy. Treatment in this sample: 15 Gy SBRT to primary tumor, nephrectomy 4 weeks later. Sequencing was performed with immunoSEQ multiplex PCR; in TCRdb, only in-frame clones are kept and a portion is missing. The sample records approximately 150,000 clones, approximately 86% being singletons. The sample here was blood, taken from a patient whose treatment included radiotherapy and nephrectomy. The source is a woman between 50 and 59 years old with renal cell carcinoma.

The V and J genes are TRBV30 and TRBJ2-5; no clear D. V lost 2 bases and J 1 base, leaving 8 bases between the germline ends. The CDR3 totals 13 residues. Germline V lookup: CDR1 GTSNPN, CDR2 SVGIG (reference sequence). The CDR3 region has the DNA TGTGCCTGGAGTTTCGGACCCCAAGAGACCCAGTACTTC. Translation: CAWSFGPQETQYF.

The V call is TRBV19, the J call TRBJ2-7; possibly TRBD1 for D (5 bases). V lost 5 bases, J lost 2 bases, and 13 bases lay in between. Germline V gene sequence: CDR1 LNHDA, CDR2 SQIVND (reference sequence). There are 14 residues in the CDR3. CDR3 bases: TGTGCCAGTAGTGGGGCGGACAAGACCTACGAGCAGTACTTC. Residues: CASSGADKTYEQYF.

This clone was seen a single time. The chain uses TRBV18 and TRBJ2-3; no firm D call. The CDR3 sequence is 11 residues long. Trimming took off 1 base at V and 6 bases at J, with 2 bases between the two ends. Looked up from germline, CDR1 is KGHSH and CDR2 is LQKENI. The CDR3 sequence is CASSPQDTQYF. CDR3 bases: TGTGCCAGCTCACCACAGGATACGCAGTATTTT.

The chain is built from TRBV7-2 and TRBJ2-1; possible D gene TRBD1, 5 bases. This CDR3 comprises 13 residues. The V end lost 0 bases, the J end lost 7 bases, and 7 bases lay between the germline ends. CDR1 and CDR2 (germline): SGHTA, FQGNSA. The CDR3 sequence: CASSLARVNEQFF. CDR3 bases: TGTGCCAGCAGCTTAGCCAGGGTTAATGAGCAGTTCTTC.

This clone was counted a single time. The V call is TRBV2, the J call TRBJ2-1; D not resolved. V was cut by 0 bases and J by 6 bases, with 12 bases left in between. CDR1 and CDR2 (germline): SNHLY, FYNNEI. CDR3 length: 15 amino acids. The CDR3 DNA sequence: TGTGCCAGCAGTGAAGCTCTCGGACGGATCAATGAGCAGTTCTTC. This translates into CASSEALGRINEQFF.

This sequence joins TRBV5-5 and TRBJ1-5; 7 bases agree with TRBD1. The ends lost 5 bases at V and 5 bases at J; junction bases unmatched: 7. Germline V gene sequence: CDR1 SGHKS, CDR2 YYEKEE (reference sequence). This CDR3 has 14 amino acids. Written as DNA, the CDR3 is TGTGCCAGCAGAGACAGGGAGTTCGATCAGCCCCAGCATTTT. It specifies CASRDREFDQPQHF.

This chain links TRBV28 with TRBJ1-5; 8 nucleotides agree with TRBD1. This CDR3 comprises 19 residues. The trim removed 4 bases at V and 0 bases at J, leaving 14 bases unmatched. The V gene's germline CDR1 is MDHEN and CDR2 SYDVKM. The DNA of the CDR3 is TGTGCCAGCAGTTCAGGACAGGGAGGGACTGGGTATAGCAATCAGCCCCAGCATTTT. Its translation: CASSSGQGGTGYSNQPQHF.

The J gene is TRBJ2-7, the V gene TRBV15; 11 nucleotides match TRBD2. This CDR3 has 16 residues. Unmatched junction bases numbered 8, after V lost 3 bases and J lost 4 bases. CDR1 and CDR2 from the germline V gene are LNHNV and YYDKDF (reference sequence). CDR3 loop: CATSRGGTSGAYEQYF. The DNA for the CDR3 is TGTGCCACCAGCAGGGGGGGGACTAGCGGAGCGTACGAGCAGTACTTC. The variable domain in full, completed from reference TRBV15 and TRBJ2-7, reads DAMVIQNPRYQVTQFGKPVTLSCSQTLNHNVMYWYQQKSSQAPKLLFHYYDKDFNNEADTPDNFQSRRPNTSFCFLDIRSPGLGDTAMYLCATSRGGTSGAYEQYFGPGTRLTVT.

The chain recombines TRBV7-9 with TRBJ2-5; D gene unclear. The germline V gene has CDR1 SEHNR and CDR2 FQNEAQ (reference sequence). The ends were cut back, 4 bases at V and 5 bases at J, with 14 bases in the middle. The CDR3 has 14 amino acids. The CDR3 DNA follows: TGTGCCAGCAGCTCCGGGCCCCTTGGGGAGACCCAGTACTTC. This translates into CASSSGPLGETQYF.

This clone was seen a few times. The chain employs TRBV2 and TRBJ1-2; D perhaps matches TRBD1 (5 bases). The V gene's germline CDR1 is SNHLY and CDR2 FYNNEI. The CDR3 sequence is 14 residues long. V dropped 4 bases and J dropped 4 bases, with 13 bases sitting between them. CDR3 coding DNA: TGTGCCAGCAGTGTAAGCCAGGGCGGCTATGGCTACACCTTC. Amino acids: CASSVSQGGYGYTF.

This chain links TRBV6-5 with TRBJ2-4, with 8 bases lining up with TRBD2. V was clipped by 8 bases and J by 6 bases; unmatched bases: 6. The CDR3 has 13 amino acids. Looked up from germline, CDR1 is MNHEY and CDR2 is SVGAGI. Here the CDR3 reads CASRKRGSNIQYF. CDR3 bases: TGTGCCAGCCGCAAGCGGGGGTCAAACATTCAGTACTTC.

The chain uses TRBV28 and TRBJ2-1, with D perhaps TRBD2 (6 bases). CDR1 and CDR2 (germline): MDHEN, SYDVKM. This CDR3 contains 12 residues. V lost 6 bases and J 5 bases, leaving 8 bases between the germline ends. DNA of the CDR3: TGTGCCAGCAGGGGAGGAGACAATGAGCAGTTCTTC. It encodes CASRGGDNEQFF. The whole variable domain, remainder taken from reference TRBV28 and TRBJ2-1, is DVKVTQSSRYLVKRTGEKVFLECVQDMDHENMFWYRQDPGLGLRLIYFSYDVKMKEKGDIPEGYSVSREKKERFSLILESASTNQTSMYLCASRGGDNEQFFGPGTRLTVL.

The chain's CDR3 is CASRPFAGGSYEQYF. Written as DNA, the CDR3 is TGTGCCAGCAGACCCTTTGCAGGGGGTTCCTACGAGCAGTACTTC. The genes are TRBV6-6 and TRBJ2-7, with 7 bases matching TRBD1. CDR1 MNHNY and CDR2 SVGAGI come from the germline V gene (reference sequence). This CDR3 has 15 residues. After removal of 6 bases from V and 1 base from J, the junction contained 9 bases not matched to a gene.

This chain connects TRBV5-4 to TRBJ2-6; D unclear. Germline V CDR1 and CDR2: SGHNT, YYREEE (reference sequence). V lost 0 bases and J lost 3, with 7 bases in between. The length of the CDR3 is 15 residues. The CDR3 loop reads CASSLAPDGANVLTF. The CDR3 DNA sequence: TGTGCCAGCAGCTTGGCCCCAGATGGGGCCAACGTCCTGACTTTC.

The rearrangement links TRBV7-9 to TRBJ2-2; 7 bases match TRBD2. The CDR3 is 16 amino acids. The V and J ends lost 5 bases and 6 bases, in that order; junction bases with no gene match: 12. Germline CDR1 and CDR2: SEHNR and FQNEAQ (reference sequence). The CDR3 DNA sequence: TGTGCCAGCAGCCGGGCGGGGCGGGAGACCGCCGGGGAGCTGTTTTTT. Its protein is CASSRAGRETAGELFF.

V and J are TRBV5-1 and TRBJ1-3; no firm D call. Trimming stripped 3 bases from V and 1 base from J, with 8 bases between. Per germline, CDR1 SGHRS and CDR2 YFSETQ. This CDR3 has 14 amino acids. The CDR3 here is CASSSAVSGNTIYF. The CDR3 nucleotides read TGCGCCAGCAGCTCCGCGGTGTCTGGAAACACCATATATTTT.

The chain employs TRBV6-6 and TRBJ1-2; no firm D call. This CDR3 has 13 residues. Trimming stripped 6 bases from V and 2 bases from J, with 10 bases between. CDR1 is MNHNY, CDR2 SVGAGI, per germline (reference sequence). The CDR3 DNA follows: TGTGCCAGCAGCCTGGGCGGAAACTATGGCTACACCTTC. Residues: CASSLGGNYGYTF.

This clone occurred once. CDR3: CASSRTLGTNEKLFF. The CDR3 DNA is TGCGCCAGCAGTAGGACGCTTGGGACTAATGAAAAACTGTTTTTT. The rearrangement links TRBV10-2 to TRBJ1-4, with D hard to call. Trimming cost V 5 bases and J 2 bases, with 12 bases left between them. CDR3 length: 15 residues. Germline V gives CDR1 WSHSY, CDR2 SAAADI.

This clone was detected a few times. This rearrangement joins TRBV10-3 to TRBJ1-1; D remains ambiguous. The CDR3 has 12 residues. Germline V gene lookup returns CDR1 ENHRY and CDR2 SYGVKD. Between the trimmed V and J ends, which lost 5 bases and 11 bases, there was a span of 15 bases. CDR3 nucleotides: TGTGCCATCAGTCCCTTCGGAGGGTTGGCTTTCTTT. Protein product: CAISPFGGLAFF.

The J gene is TRBJ1-5, the V gene TRBV6-1, with D uncertain. The CDR3 is made up of 13 amino acids. V lost 7 bases, J lost 4 bases, and 11 bases lay in between. CDR1 MNHNS and CDR2 SASEGT come from the germline V gene. CDR3 nucleotides: TGTGCCAGCATTGTAGGCATAAATCAGCCCCAGCATTTT. As protein: CASIVGINQPQHF.

V gene TRBV6-1 combines with J gene TRBJ1-2; D is perhaps TRBD1 (6 bases). The CDR3 extends over 13 amino acids. Trimming took 2 bases from V and 3 from J, leaving 7 bases between them. The V gene's germline CDR1 is MNHNS and CDR2 SASEGT. CDR3 DNA sequence: TGTGCCAGCAGTGAAAGACAGGACTATGGCTACACCTTC. Protein sequence: CASSERQDYGYTF.

The table lists this clone with a few counts. This chain links TRBV5-1 with TRBJ2-1, with a possible D match to TRBD2 (6 bases). The V gene's germline CDR1 is SGHRS and CDR2 YFSETQ. The V gene lost 4 bases and the J gene lost 7 bases, with 12 bases spanning the gap. The CDR3 loop spans 13 amino acids. Here the CDR3 reads CASSNPRENEQFF. CDR3 DNA: TGCGCCAGCAGCAACCCGCGGGAAAATGAGCAGTTCTTC.